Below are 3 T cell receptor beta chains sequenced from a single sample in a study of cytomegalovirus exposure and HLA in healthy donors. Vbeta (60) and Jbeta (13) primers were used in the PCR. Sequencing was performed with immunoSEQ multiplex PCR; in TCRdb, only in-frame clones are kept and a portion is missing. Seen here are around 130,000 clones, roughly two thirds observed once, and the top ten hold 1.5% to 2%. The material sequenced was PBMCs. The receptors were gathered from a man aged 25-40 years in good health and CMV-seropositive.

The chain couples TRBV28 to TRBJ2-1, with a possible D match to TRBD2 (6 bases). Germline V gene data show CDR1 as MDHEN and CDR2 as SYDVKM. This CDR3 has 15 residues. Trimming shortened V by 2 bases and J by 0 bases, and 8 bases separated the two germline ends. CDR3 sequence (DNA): TGTGCCAGCAGTTTAGGGGGGTCCTCCTACAATGAGCAGTTCTTC. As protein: CASSLGGSSYNEQFF. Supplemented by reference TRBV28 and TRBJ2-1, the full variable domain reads DVKVTQSSRYLVKRTGEKVFLECVQDMDHENMFWYRQDPGLGLRLIYFSYDVKMKEKGDIPEGYSVSREKKERFSLILESASTNQTSMYLCASSLGGSSYNEQFFGPGTRLTVL.

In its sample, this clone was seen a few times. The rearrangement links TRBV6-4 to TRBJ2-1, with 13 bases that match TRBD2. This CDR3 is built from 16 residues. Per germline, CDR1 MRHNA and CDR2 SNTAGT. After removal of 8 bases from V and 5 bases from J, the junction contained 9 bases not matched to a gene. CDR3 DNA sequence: TGTGCCAGCTCGCGACTAGCGGGAGGTGGCCACAATGAGCAGTTCTTC. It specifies CASSRLAGGGHNEQFF.

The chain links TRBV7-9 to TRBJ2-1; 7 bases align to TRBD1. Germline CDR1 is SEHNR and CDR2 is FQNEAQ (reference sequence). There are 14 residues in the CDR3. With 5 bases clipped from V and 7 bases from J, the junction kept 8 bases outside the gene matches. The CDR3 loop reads CASSPTGAPNEQFF. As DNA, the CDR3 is TGTGCCAGCAGCCCCACAGGGGCGCCAAATGAGCAGTTCTTC.